This is a list of T cell receptor beta chains from one sample in a study of molecular identifiers for immune sequencing clone quantification. Using its own MiXCR run on the PCR reads, TCRdb lists one record per CDR3 protein. In the table there are some 40,000 distinct CDR3 sequences, around 18% of which are singletons. Sequenced sample: naive CD8+ T cells from blood, with Jurkat cell RNA spiked in. These receptors were taken from a human donor in good health. Some libraries in this study had Jurkat cell RNA spiked in. CDR3s include the opening cysteine and the closing phenylalanine or tryptophan.

>TRBV29-1|TRBJ2-1
CSVGGNEQFF
>TRBV7-6|TRBJ2-1
CASSLATDAEQFF
>TRBV7-9|TRBJ2-1
CASSGHDRGAPRSYNEQFF
>TRBV5-1|TRBJ2-7
CASSLATGWEQYF
>TRBV6-6|TRBJ2-1
CASRNPGLAAEQFF
>TRBV28|TRBJ2-1
CASSFALAANEQFF
>TRBV11-2|TRBJ1-1
CASRTGSPEAFF
>TRBV12-3/TRBV12-4|TRBJ2-7
CASSLVAGGDYEQYF
>TRBV7-8|TRBJ2-5
CASSLRGSETQYF
>TRBV9|TRBJ2-7
CASSTRGEQYF
>TRBV28|TRBJ2-4
CASSLDVDWTKNIQYF
>TRBV28|TRBJ2-2
CASRLGDVGELFF
>TRBV11-2|TRBJ2-1
CASSFVAESSYNEQFF
>TRBV2|TRBJ2-7
CASSLPGHPYEQYF
>TRBV11-2|TRBJ1-1
CASTSAGGLGTEAFF
>TRBV7-9|TRBJ2-1
CASSGLAGSYNEQFF
>TRBV4-3|TRBJ2-7
CASSQRGMAYEQYF
>TRBV14|TRBJ2-7
CASSQVSGSSYEQYF
>TRBV12-3/TRBV12-4|TRBJ2-2
CASFLQGGGELFF
>TRBV5-4|TRBJ2-7
CASSPTSGSPYEQYF
>TRBV9|TRBJ2-5
CASALEGGQETQYF
>TRBV11-2|TRBJ2-1
CASSLDQDRYNEQFF
>TRBV6-2/TRBV6-3|TRBJ2-3
CASFEDSTDTQYF
>TRBV12-5|TRBJ2-7
CASGRPGVEQYF
>TRBV6-6|TRBJ2-1
CASSSYDAYNEQFF
>TRBV4-1|TRBJ1-5
CASSLRLGQGNQPQHF
>TRBV2|TRBJ1-2
CASTSGGEEANYGYTF
>TRBV14|TRBJ2-2
CASRQNTGELFF
>TRBV28|TRBJ2-7
CASSSSATGVYEQYF
>TRBV28|TRBJ2-7
CASSASGSYYEQYF
>TRBV5-6|TRBJ2-2
CASSFQSGPPGELFF
>TRBV7-9|TRBJ1-3
CASDIQGSSGNTIYF
>TRBV7-9|TRBJ2-1
CASSLAAGRNEQFF
>TRBV7-2|TRBJ2-6
CASSLLGGANVLTF
>TRBV7-2|TRBJ2-2
CASLGGLGKTGELFF
>TRBV2|TRBJ2-6
CAERVGANVLTF
>TRBV7-8|TRBJ2-7
CASSPSSGGVAYEQYF
>TRBV27|TRBJ2-3
CASGGAYTQYF
>TRBV5-6|TRBJ1-1
CASSEYRGGNTEAFF
>TRBV11-2|TRBJ2-3
CASSLSGMGLDTQYF
>TRBV12-3/TRBV12-4|TRBJ2-7
CASSKPTGGREHEQYF
>TRBV29-1|TRBJ1-1
CSVEGVAPVFDTEALF
>TRBV11-2|TRBJ2-5
CASSLVGGGGETQYF
>TRBV9|TRBJ2-1
CASSGSPREDEQFF